The 21 T cell receptor beta chains presented below share a single source sample, sequenced in a study of cytomegalovirus exposure and HLA in healthy donors. Measured with immunoSEQ multiplex PCR; TCRdb has only the in-frame clones, and not every one. Here the sample spans approximately 170,000 clones, about 82% being singletons. The sequencing sample was made of PBMCs. These receptors came from a man aged 30 to 39 in good health and CMV-seropositive.

J is TRBJ2-5 and V is TRBV5-4, with 9 nucleotides matching TRBD2. This CDR3 has 14 residues. The J segment lost 7 bases and the V segment lost 4 bases, leaving 8 bases of the junction unmatched. Germline CDR1 reads SGHNT; CDR2 reads YYREEE (reference sequence). The chain's CDR3 is CASSDVAGVGTQYF. CDR3 coding DNA: TGTGCCAGCAGCGATGTAGCGGGGGTGGGGACCCAGTACTTC.

This chain uses TRBV27 with TRBJ1-3, with D perhaps matching TRBD1 (6 bases). This CDR3 has 15 residues. Per the germline V gene, CDR1 is MNHEY and CDR2 is SMNVEV (reference sequence). Trimming removed 5 bases from V and 0 bases from J, with 11 bases in between. The CDR3 here is CASSLTGSSGNTIYF. CDR3 nucleotides: TGTGCCAGCAGTCTCACAGGGAGCTCTGGAAACACCATATATTTT.

In DNA, the CDR3 is TGTGCCAGCAGTGAAGGCACAAGGGGCTATAATGAAAAACTGTTTTTT. The encoded protein is CASSEGTRGYNEKLFF. The V gene is TRBV2, the J gene TRBJ1-4, with D maybe TRBD1 (5 bases). This CDR3 is 16 amino acids long. The germline V gene has CDR1 SNHLY and CDR2 FYNNEI. V was pared by 1 base and J by 4 bases, with 13 bases between. The whole variable domain, filled in from reference TRBV2 and TRBJ1-4, reads EPEVTQTPSHQVTQMGQEVILRCVPISNHLYFYWYRQILGQKVEFLVSFYNNEISEKSEIFDDQFSVERPDGSNFTLKIRSTKLEDSAMYFCASSEGTRGYNEKLFFGSGTQLSVL.

The CDR3 nucleotides read TGTGCCAGCAGCTCGAGGGGGCGTCCCTACGAGCAGTACTTC. Translated: CASSSRGRPYEQYF. The gene calls are TRBV5-6 and TRBJ2-7; 7 bases line up with TRBD1. Trimming took 3 bases from V and 2 from J; bases not matched to a gene: 5. CDR3 size: 14 residues. CDR1 SGHDT and CDR2 YYEEEE come from the germline V gene. Drawing the rest from reference TRBV5-6 and TRBJ2-7, the complete variable domain is DAGVTQSPTHLIKTRGQQVTLRCSPKSGHDTVSWYQQALGQGPQFIFQYYEEEERQRGNFPDRFSGHQFPNYSSELNVNALLLGDSALYLCASSSRGRPYEQYFGPGTRLTVT.

The rearrangement links TRBV7-9 to TRBJ2-3, with TRBD2 matching 7 bases. Trimming cost V 7 bases and J 6 bases; bases outside gene matches: 1. Germline CDR1 is SEHNR and CDR2 is FQNEAQ (reference sequence). The CDR3 is 11 amino acids. CDR3 sequence (DNA): TGTGCCAGCACGGGAGGTGATACGCAGTATTTT. It encodes CASTGGDTQYF.

The genes are TRBV25-1 and TRBJ2-7, with TRBD1 identical over 7 bases. This CDR3 region has 13 residues. V dropped 10 bases and J dropped 2; count of bases not matched to a gene: 8. Germline V CDR1 and CDR2: MGHDK, SYGVNS. The DNA for the CDR3 is TGTGCCACAGGCGACAGGGTTGCCTACGAGCAGTACTTC. Protein sequence: CATGDRVAYEQYF.

The V gene is TRBV9, the J gene TRBJ2-5; 7 nucleotides line up with TRBD1. This CDR3 is built from 13 residues. CDR1 is SGDLS and CDR2 is YYNGEE in the germline V gene. V shed 4 bases and J 4 bases; nucleotides not matched to a gene: 4. The CDR3 here is CASSLGQTETQYF. In DNA, the CDR3 is TGTGCCAGCAGCTTGGGACAGACAGAGACCCAGTACTTC. The variable domain in full, completed from reference TRBV9 and TRBJ2-5, reads DSGVTQTPKHLITATGQRVTLRCSPRSGDLSVYWYQQSLDQGLQFLIQYYNGEERAKGNILERFSAQQFPDLHSELNLSSLELGDSALYFCASSLGQTETQYFGPGTRLLVL.

There are a few counts of this clone. V gene TRBV7-2 combines with J gene TRBJ2-7; 8 bases match TRBD2. The ends lost 8 bases at V and 5 bases at J; junction bases unmatched: 11. CDR3 length: 14 amino acids. In germline, CDR1 is SGHTA, CDR2 FQGNSA. The CDR3 region is CASHAASGGHEQYF. The CDR3 nucleotides read TGTGCCAGCCACGCGGCAAGCGGGGGCCACGAGCAGTACTTC.

The rearrangement joins TRBV7-9 to TRBJ2-3; D not resolved. V gave up 4 bases and J gave up 1 base, with 3 bases separating them. CDR1 is SEHNR and CDR2 is FQNEAQ in the germline V gene (reference sequence). This CDR3 has 12 amino acids. The CDR3 nucleotides are TGTGCCAGCAGCTCTCGCACAGATACGCAGTATTTT. This encodes CASSSRTDTQYF.

The rearrangement links TRBV6-5 to TRBJ1-1, with 9 positions matching TRBD1. Trimming at V came to 2 bases and at J to 4 bases, leaving 2 bases not matched to a gene. This CDR3 spans 14 amino acids. The germline CDR1 and CDR2 sequences are MNHEY and SVGAGI. The CDR3 loop is CASSYKTGGTEAFF. CDR3 nucleotides: TGTGCCAGCAGTTACAAGACAGGGGGCACTGAAGCTTTCTTT.

The chain employs TRBV5-1 and TRBJ2-3; 7 bases are shared with TRBD2. The CDR3 has 14 residues. Trimming at V came to 3 bases and at J to 0 bases, leaving 1 base not matched to a gene. Germline CDR1 and CDR2: SGHRS and YFSETQ. The CDR3 loop is CASSSGGSTDTQYF. CDR3 bases: TGCGCCAGCAGCTCGGGGGGTAGCACAGATACGCAGTATTTT.

This chain uses TRBV27 with TRBJ2-5; the D gene is possibly TRBD1 (5 bases). Germline V gene data show CDR1 as MNHEY and CDR2 as SMNVEV (reference sequence). The CDR3 is 15 amino acids. Trimming stripped 7 bases from V and 1 base from J, with 16 bases between. The CDR3 here is CASKKKGRTQETQYF. CDR3 coding DNA: TGTGCCAGCAAAAAAAAGGGGCGGACCCAAGAGACCCAGTACTTC.

The chain links TRBV9 to TRBJ1-5, with TRBD1 identical over 12 bases. Germline-derived CDR1 and CDR2 are SGDLS and YYNGEE. This CDR3 contains 15 residues. The V gene end was trimmed by 1 base and the J gene end by 8 bases; junction bases not matched to a gene: 4. The CDR3: CASSVYGTGGEPQHF. The CDR3 nucleotides read TGTGCCAGCAGCGTATATGGGACAGGGGGCGAGCCCCAGCATTTT.

The rearrangement links TRBV5-1 to TRBJ1-1, with no clear D. V was trimmed by 4 bases and J by 5 bases, leaving 18 bases between them. The CDR3 spans 15 residues. The germline CDR1 and CDR2 sequences are SGHRS and YFSETQ. CDR3 in amino acids: CASSTLGPGRTEAFF. The CDR3 nucleotides read TGCGCCAGCAGCACCCTAGGCCCCGGGAGAACTGAAGCTTTCTTT. Complete variable domain (other parts from reference TRBV5-1 and TRBJ1-1): KAGVTQTPRYLIKTRGQQVTLSCSPISGHRSVSWYQQTPGQGLQFLFEYFSETQRNKGNFPGRFSGRQFSNSRSEMNVSTLELGDSALYLCASSTLGPGRTEAFFGQGTRLTVV.

This CDR3 is CASAGGTSSYNEQFF. The CDR3 DNA follows: TGTGCCAGCGCTGGGGGGACGAGCTCCTACAATGAGCAGTTCTTC. This sequence joins TRBV6-1 and TRBJ2-1, with TRBD2 as a possible D gene (6 bases). Germline V CDR1 and CDR2: MNHNS, SASEGT. This CDR3 has 15 amino acids. Trimming took off 8 bases at V and 0 bases at J, with 14 bases between the two ends.

This clone was detected only once. This CDR3 reads CASTADRGTMNTEAFF. CDR3 bases: TGTGCCAGCACCGCGGACAGGGGGACCATGAACACTGAAGCTTTCTTT. The V and J genes are TRBV27 and TRBJ1-1; 10 nucleotides line up with TRBD1. This CDR3 spans 16 amino acids. From germline, CDR1 is MNHEY and CDR2 SMNVEV (reference sequence). Losses at the gene ends were 7 bases for V and 0 bases for J; bases not matched to a gene: 8.

The count of this clone is one. This rearrangement joins TRBV5-1 to TRBJ2-3; D might be TRBD1 (6 bases). The CDR3 runs 13 residues. V was shortened by 4 bases and J by 6 bases, with 12 bases between the two germline ends. Germline loops: CDR1 SGHRS, CDR2 YFSETQ. The CDR3 region is CASSLEQGDTQYF. CDR3 sequence (DNA): TGCGCCAGCAGCCTGGAGCAGGGGGATACGCAGTATTTT.

This clone has just a few counts. The J gene is TRBJ1-5, the V gene TRBV6-4; possible D gene TRBD1, 6 bases. The V and J ends lost 10 bases and 0 bases respectively, with 16 bases between them. Germline loops: CDR1 MRHNA, CDR2 SNTAGT. CDR3 length: 15 residues. The CDR3 region has the DNA TGTGCCACCCCTGGAGACAGGTATAGCAATCAGCCCCAGCATTTT. Amino acids: CATPGDRYSNQPQHF.

The chain uses TRBV7-2 and TRBJ2-2; 12 bases are shared with TRBD1. Germline CDR1 and CDR2: SGHTA and FQGNSA. The CDR3 contains 17 residues. After removal of 3 bases from V and 0 bases from J, the junction contained 2 bases not matched to a gene. CDR3 sequence (DNA): TGTGCCAGCAGCTTCGGGACAGGGGGCGCGAACACCGGGGAGCTGTTTTTT. Amino acids: CASSFGTGGANTGELFF.

V is TRBV7-2 and J is TRBJ2-2, with D perhaps TRBD1 (5 bases). This CDR3 is built from 15 residues. Between the trimmed V and J ends, which lost 2 bases and 3 bases, there was a span of 10 bases. Looked up from germline, CDR1 is SGHTA and CDR2 is FQGNSA. This chain's CDR3 is CASSLQAGYTGELFF. DNA of the CDR3: TGTGCCAGCAGCTTACAAGCAGGGTACACCGGGGAGCTGTTTTTT.

This chain's CDR3 is CASSEARRGKGPQHF. The CDR3 DNA sequence: TGTGCCAGCAGTGAAGCAAGGCGGGGTAAGGGGCCCCAGCATTTT. The chain has TRBV6-1 and TRBJ1-5; D unresolved. Trimming pared 0 bases from V and 9 bases from J, leaving 15 bases between. The length of the CDR3 is 15 residues. Germline V gene sequence: CDR1 MNHNS, CDR2 SASEGT.